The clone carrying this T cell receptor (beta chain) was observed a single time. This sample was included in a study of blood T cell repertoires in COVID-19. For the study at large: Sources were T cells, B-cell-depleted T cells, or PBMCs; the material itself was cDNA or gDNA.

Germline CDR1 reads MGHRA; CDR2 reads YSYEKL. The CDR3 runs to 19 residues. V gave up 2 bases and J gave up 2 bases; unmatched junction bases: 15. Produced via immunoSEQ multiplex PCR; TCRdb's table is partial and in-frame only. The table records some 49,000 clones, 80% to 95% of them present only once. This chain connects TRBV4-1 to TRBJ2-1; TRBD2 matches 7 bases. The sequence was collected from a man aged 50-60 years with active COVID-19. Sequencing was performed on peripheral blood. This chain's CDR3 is CASSQPRRGGSNTYNEQFF. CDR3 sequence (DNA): TGCGCCAGCAGCCAACCCCGTCGGGGCGGGAGTAATACCTACAATGAGCAGTTCTTC.